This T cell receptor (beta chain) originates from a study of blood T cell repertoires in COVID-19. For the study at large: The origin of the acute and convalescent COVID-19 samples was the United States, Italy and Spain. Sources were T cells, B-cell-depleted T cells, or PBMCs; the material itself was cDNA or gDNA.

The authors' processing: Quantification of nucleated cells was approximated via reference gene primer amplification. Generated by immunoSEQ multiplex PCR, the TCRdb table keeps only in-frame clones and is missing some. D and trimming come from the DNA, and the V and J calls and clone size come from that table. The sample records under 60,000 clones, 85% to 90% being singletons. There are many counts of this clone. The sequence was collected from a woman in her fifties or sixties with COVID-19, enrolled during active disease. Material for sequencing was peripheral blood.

CDR3 DNA sequence: TGTGCCAGCACCCCGGGACAGGGTCCCCAGTACTTC. This codes for CASTPGQGPQYF. V gene TRBV2 combines with J gene TRBJ2-5; 9 nucleotides agree with TRBD1. This CDR3 has 12 residues. Trimming cost V 7 bases and J 9 bases; bases outside gene matches: 6. The germline CDR1 and CDR2 sequences are SNHLY and FYNNEI.